Below, 15 T cell receptor beta chains from the same sample are listed, as sequenced in a study of cytomegalovirus exposure and HLA in healthy donors. Sequencing used immunoSEQ multiplex PCR; TCRdb keeps in-frame clones, though not all of them. The profile shows under 400,000 clones, 86% of them singletons. The specimen was PBMCs. The receptors come from a woman in her late teens or twenties in good health and CMV-seronegative.

The V gene is TRBV14, the J gene TRBJ2-1; D is perhaps TRBD2 (5 bases). CDR3 length: 15 amino acids. Trimming left V 4 bases short and J 4 bases short, with 14 bases between. Per the germline V gene, CDR1 is SGHDN and CDR2 is FVKESK. This CDR3 is CASSLGPSGYNEQFF. The CDR3 nucleotides are TGTGCCAGCAGCCTAGGACCGTCGGGGTACAATGAGCAGTTCTTC.

Written as DNA, the CDR3 is TGTGCCAGCAGCCGCCAGACAGGGACGGGAAACACCATATATTTT. Its translation is CASSRQTGTGNTIYF. This chain uses TRBV14 with TRBJ1-3, with 7 bases matching TRBD1. CDR1 is SGHDN, CDR2 FVKESK, per germline. This CDR3 has 15 amino acids. After removal of 4 bases from V and 4 bases from J, the junction contained 7 bases not matched to a gene.

V is TRBV6-1 and J is TRBJ2-3; no reliable D call. CDR3 length: 13 residues. V dropped 2 bases and J dropped 0 bases, with 3 bases sitting between them. The germline V gene encodes CDR1 MNHNS and CDR2 SASEGT. In DNA, the CDR3 is TGTGCCAGCAGTGAAATAAGCACAGATACGCAGTATTTT. Protein product: CASSEISTDTQYF.

V is TRBV27 and J is TRBJ2-3; 10 nucleotides align to TRBD2. The trim removed 5 bases at V and 6 bases at J, leaving 17 bases unmatched. This CDR3 has 18 amino acids. Germline V gene lookup returns CDR1 MNHEY and CDR2 SMNVEV (reference sequence). DNA for the CDR3: TGTGCCAGCAGTCCCCTCCAAGCGGGGGGGAACTCTTTGGATACGCAGTATTTT. This translates into CASSPLQAGGNSLDTQYF.

The chain links TRBV30 to TRBJ2-5, with 10 bases matching TRBD2. The V gene end was trimmed by 1 base and the J gene end by 5 bases; junction bases not matched to a gene: 7. The CDR3 sequence is 15 residues long. CDR1 is GTSNPN, CDR2 SVGIG, per germline (reference sequence). The CDR3 loop is CAWSDGGAGGETQYF. CDR3 nucleotides: TGTGCCTGGAGTGACGGCGGAGCGGGGGGGGAGACCCAGTACTTC. Full variable domain (rest looked up from reference TRBV30 and TRBJ2-5): SQTIHQWPATLVQPVGSPLSLECTVEGTSNPNLYWYRQAAGRGLQLLFYSVGIGQISSEVPQNLSASRPQDRQFILSSKKLLLSDSGFYLCAWSDGGAGGETQYFGPGTRLLVL.

The chain employs TRBV28 and TRBJ1-5; tentatively, D is TRBD1 (6 bases). Germline CDR1 and CDR2: MDHEN and SYDVKM. Trimming removed 5 bases at V and 0 bases at J, with 11 bases between. The CDR3 has 15 amino acids. The CDR3 protein is CASSPGTYSNQPQHF. DNA of the CDR3: TGTGCCAGCAGTCCAGGGACATATAGCAATCAGCCCCAGCATTTT. The variable domain in full, completed from reference TRBV28 and TRBJ1-5, reads DVKVTQSSRYLVKRTGEKVFLECVQDMDHENMFWYRQDPGLGLRLIYFSYDVKMKEKGDIPEGYSVSREKKERFSLILESASTNQTSMYLCASSPGTYSNQPQHFGDGTRLSIL.

This clone was counted a single time. The junction departs from the called germline gene at one end, perhaps through a read error. The J gene is TRBJ2-6, the V gene TRBV5-1, with a tentative D call TRBD2 (6 bases). CDR3 size: 11 residues. Germline assignment: CDR1 SGHRS and CDR2 YFSETQ. CDR3 DNA sequence: TGCGCCAGCAGCTTGGCGATGGGACTGCCTTTC. Its translation: CASSLAMGLPF.

V usage is TRBV7-6 and J usage is TRBJ2-1; no clear D gene. With 1 base removed from V and 2 bases from J, the gap between germline ends came to 3 bases. This CDR3 spans 13 amino acids. Germline V CDR1 and CDR2: SGHVS, FNYEAQ. CDR3 coding DNA: TGTGCCAGCAGCTTAGAGCCCTACAATGAGCAGTTCTTC. Translation: CASSLEPYNEQFF.

This chain links TRBV11-2 with TRBJ2-7; the match to TRBD1 covers 7 bases. This CDR3 comprises 17 residues. Germline loops: CDR1 SGHAT, CDR2 FQNNGV. Trimming at V came to 2 bases and at J to 1 base, leaving 11 bases not matched to a gene. Here the CDR3 reads CASSLFRSGQLSYEQYF. The CDR3, as DNA: TGTGCCAGCAGCTTATTTAGGTCGGGACAGCTATCCTACGAGCAGTACTTC.

The chain is built from TRBV14 and TRBJ1-2; 8 bases match TRBD1. The CDR3 has 16 amino acids. Losses at the gene ends were 1 base for V and 7 bases for J; bases not matched to a gene: 11. Per germline, CDR1 SGHDN and CDR2 FVKESK. Here the CDR3 DNA reads TGTGCCAGCAGCCAAGTGGGGGCAGGGGGCGGCTTTGGCTACACCTTC. Its protein is CASSQVGAGGGFGYTF.

This clone was detected only once. This chain uses TRBV28 with TRBJ1-1; 8 bases are shared with TRBD1. This CDR3 is 16 amino acids long. Trimming removed 6 bases from V and 0 bases from J; junction bases left unmatched: 9. Germline-derived CDR1 and CDR2 are MDHEN and SYDVKM. This CDR3 reads CASRPTGARMNTEAFF. CDR3 sequence (DNA): TGTGCCAGCAGACCGACAGGGGCCCGAATGAACACTGAAGCTTTCTTT.

V is TRBV9 and J is TRBJ2-5, with a weak D call TRBD2 (6 bases). The germline V and J ends were trimmed by 3 bases and 1 base, with 7 bases remaining between them. This CDR3 has 13 residues. Germline values: CDR1 SGDLS, CDR2 YYNGEE. The CDR3 DNA is TGTGCCAGCAGCGGGGGGGTCCAAGAGACCCAGTACTTC. Protein: CASSGGVQETQYF.

V and J are TRBV5-8 and TRBJ1-1; D not certain. Trimming pared 4 bases from V and 10 bases from J, leaving 11 bases between. The CDR3 contains 11 residues. The germline gives CDR1 SGHTS, CDR2 YDEGEE. The CDR3 region is CASSPLRGAFF. The CDR3 region has the DNA TGTGCCAGCAGCCCGCTCAGAGGAGCTTTCTTT.

This sequence joins TRBV25-1 and TRBJ1-2, with D perhaps matching TRBD1 (6 bases). In germline, CDR1 is MGHDK, CDR2 SYGVNS. V was trimmed by 3 bases and J by 4 bases, leaving 15 bases between them. This CDR3 region has 15 residues. This CDR3 is CASSDTGSAFYGYTF. For the CDR3, the DNA is TGTGCCAGCAGTGATACAGGGTCGGCGTTCTATGGCTACACCTTC.

The gene calls are TRBV7-6 and TRBJ1-1; 9 nucleotides align to TRBD1. CDR1 SGHVS and CDR2 FNYEAQ come from the germline V gene. This CDR3 has 15 amino acids. V gave up 3 bases and J gave up 2 bases; unmatched junction bases: 4. DNA of the CDR3: TGTGCCAGCAGCTTCGGACAGGGGCTCAACACTGAAGCTTTCTTT. The encoded protein is CASSFGQGLNTEAFF.